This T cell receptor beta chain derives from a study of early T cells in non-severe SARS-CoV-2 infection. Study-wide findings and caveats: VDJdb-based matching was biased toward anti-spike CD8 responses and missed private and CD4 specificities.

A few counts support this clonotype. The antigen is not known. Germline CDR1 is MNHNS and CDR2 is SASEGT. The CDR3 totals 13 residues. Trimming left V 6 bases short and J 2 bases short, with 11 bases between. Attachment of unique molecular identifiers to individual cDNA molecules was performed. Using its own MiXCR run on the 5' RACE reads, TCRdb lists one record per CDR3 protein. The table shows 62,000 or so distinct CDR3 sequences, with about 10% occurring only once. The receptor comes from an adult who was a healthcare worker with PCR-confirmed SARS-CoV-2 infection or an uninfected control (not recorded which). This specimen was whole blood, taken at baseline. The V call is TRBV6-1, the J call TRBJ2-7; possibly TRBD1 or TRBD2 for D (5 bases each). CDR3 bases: TGTGCCAGCAGACGGGACGCCACCTACGAGCAGTACTTC. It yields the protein CASRRDATYEQYF.